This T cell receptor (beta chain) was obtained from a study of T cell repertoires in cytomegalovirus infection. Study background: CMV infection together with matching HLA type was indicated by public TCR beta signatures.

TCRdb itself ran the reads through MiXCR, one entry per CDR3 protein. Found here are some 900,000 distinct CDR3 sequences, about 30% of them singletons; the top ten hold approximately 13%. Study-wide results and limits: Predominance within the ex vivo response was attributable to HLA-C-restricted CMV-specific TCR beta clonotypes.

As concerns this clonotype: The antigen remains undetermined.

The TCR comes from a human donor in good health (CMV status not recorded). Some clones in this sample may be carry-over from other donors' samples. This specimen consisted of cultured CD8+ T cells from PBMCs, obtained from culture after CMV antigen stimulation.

The CDR3 is CSAFDRKYEQYV. CDR3 nucleotide sequence: TGCAGTGCTTTTGACAGGAAATACGAGCAGTACGTC. This chain uses TRBV20-1 with TRBJ2-7, with a weak D call TRBD1 (6 bases). CDR3 size: 12 residues. V lost 5 bases, J lost 4 bases, and 12 bases lay in between. Germline values: CDR1 DFQATT, CDR2 SNEGSKA (reference sequence).